This T cell receptor beta chain appears in the sequencing data of a study of CD8 T cells in ankylosing spondylitis. Broader study findings: Blood of patients with ankylosing spondylitis appeared to be characterized by a TCR beta motif of eight highly homologous variants.

V lost 1 base and J lost 11, with 9 bases in between. The germline V gene has CDR1 DFQATT and CDR2 SNEGSKA (reference sequence). This CDR3 has 11 residues. Points on this clonotype: No antigen is known for it.

TCRdb itself ran the 5' RACE reads through MiXCR, one entry per CDR3 protein. Among roughly 440,000 distinct CDR3 sequences, more than 15% were seen once, and the ten largest hold 0.85% to 1.3%. The chain employs TRBV20-1 and TRBJ1-5; D is undetermined. The material sequenced was blood, either unsorted or a sorted T cell fraction (not recorded which). The sequence derives from a male donor with ankylosing spondylitis. CDR3 coding DNA: TGCAGTGCTAGAGGTGACCAGTCCCAGCATTTT. Residues: CSARGDQSQHF.